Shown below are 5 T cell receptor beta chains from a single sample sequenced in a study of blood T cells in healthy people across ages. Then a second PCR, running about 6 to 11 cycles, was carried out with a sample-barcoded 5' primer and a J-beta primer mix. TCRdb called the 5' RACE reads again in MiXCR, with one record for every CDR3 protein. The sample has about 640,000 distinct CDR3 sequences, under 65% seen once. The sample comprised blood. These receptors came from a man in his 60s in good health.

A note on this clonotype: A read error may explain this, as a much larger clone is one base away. CDR3 DNA: TGTGCCAGCAGCGTAGCTGGTATCTATGGCTACACCTTC. Translating it yields CASSVAGIYGYTF. The rearrangement uses TRBV7-2 and TRBJ1-2; no firm D call. CDR3 length equals 13 residues. Germline values: CDR1 SGHTA, CDR2 FQGNSA.

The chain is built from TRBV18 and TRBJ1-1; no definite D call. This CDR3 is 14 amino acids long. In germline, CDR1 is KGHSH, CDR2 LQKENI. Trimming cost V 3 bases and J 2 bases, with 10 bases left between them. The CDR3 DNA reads TGTGCCAGCTCACCCCGAGGAACCAACACTGAAGCTTTCTTT. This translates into CASSPRGTNTEAFF.

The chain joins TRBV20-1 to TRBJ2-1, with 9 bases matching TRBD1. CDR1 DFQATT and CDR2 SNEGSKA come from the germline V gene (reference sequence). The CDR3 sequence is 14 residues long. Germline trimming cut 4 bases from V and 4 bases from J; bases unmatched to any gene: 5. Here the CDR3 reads CSAKTGTGYNEQFF. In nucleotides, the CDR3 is TGCAGTGCTAAGACCGGGACAGGGTACAATGAGCAGTTCTTC.

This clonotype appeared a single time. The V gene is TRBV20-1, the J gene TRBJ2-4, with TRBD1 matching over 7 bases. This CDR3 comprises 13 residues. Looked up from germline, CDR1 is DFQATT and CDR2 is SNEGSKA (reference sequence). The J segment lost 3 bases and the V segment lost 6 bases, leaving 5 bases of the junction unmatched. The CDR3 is CSATGQIKNIQYF. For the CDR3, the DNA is TGCAGTGCCACGGGACAGATCAAAAACATTCAGTACTTC.

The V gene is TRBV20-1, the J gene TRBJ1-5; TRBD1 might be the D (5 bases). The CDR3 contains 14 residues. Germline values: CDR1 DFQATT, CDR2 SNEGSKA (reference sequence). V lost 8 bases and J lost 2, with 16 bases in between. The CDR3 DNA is TGCAGTACCGCCTCCGGGACCGGCAATCAGCCCCAGCATTTT. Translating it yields CSTASGTGNQPQHF.